This T cell receptor beta chain is from a study of T cell changes during pregnancy in multiple sclerosis. V trimming: 3 bases; J trimming: 3 bases; junction bases outside the gene matches: 6. Germline CDR1 is SGHDT and CDR2 is YYEEEE. This CDR3 contains 15 residues. Profiled with immunoSEQ multiplex PCR; TCRdb holds only in-frame clones, not every one. The sample contains 45,000 to 55,000 clones, about 87% of which appear only once. This chain links TRBV5-6 with TRBJ1-1, with 9 bases fitting TRBD1. The TCR comes from a female donor with multiple sclerosis, enrolled in a pregnancy study. The sample here was peripheral blood, taken in the first trimester of pregnancy. This chain's CDR3 is CASSYRGPRYTEAFF. For the CDR3, the DNA is TGTGCCAGCAGCTACAGGGGGCCTAGGTACACTGAAGCTTTCTTT.